This T cell receptor (beta chain) was profiled in a study of T cells in Graves' hyperthyroidism and ophthalmopathy. The TCR beta CDR3 regions underwent amplification using RNA transcripts as the source. Using the HTBI primer set, a first-round RT-PCR was run on the TCR CDR3. TCRdb itself ran the multiplex PCR reads through MiXCR, one entry per CDR3 protein. Here the sample spans some 620,000 distinct CDR3 sequences, about 16% being singletons. There are many counts of this clonotype. Between the trimmed V and J ends, which lost 6 bases and 2 bases, there was a span of 14 bases. The CDR3 consists of 14 residues. Germline V gene lookup returns CDR1 MDHEN and CDR2 SYDVKM.

The rearrangement links TRBV28 to TRBJ2-7; perhaps TRBD1 as D (6 bases). The sample taken for sequencing was blood. The receptor's source is a woman aged 25 to 45 with Graves' hyperthyroidism. DNA for the CDR3: TGTGCCAGCAGGCCTACCGGGACACCCTACGAGCAGTACTTC. This translates into CASRPTGTPYEQYF. Together with reference TRBV28 and TRBJ2-7, the CDR3 gives the full variable domain: DVKVTQSSRYLVKRTGEKVFLECVQDMDHENMFWYRQDPGLGLRLIYFSYDVKMKEKGDIPEGYSVSREKKERFSLILESASTNQTSMYLCASRPTGTPYEQYFGPGTRLTVT.